These 19 T cell receptor beta chains originate from one sample sequenced in a study of human T cells and chemical hapten exposure (dated by TCRdb to the early 2020s). The time point label corresponds to: healthy volunteer bleed at 6 weeks. Total RNA was isolated from unfractionated whole blood collected in Tempus Blood RNA tubes. Library generation was performed with RACE. For sequencing, a NextSeq 500 was employed. Using fastp at Q25 and MiXCR, TCRdb reprocessed the public reads and kept productive beta chains. Identical CDR3 proteins give one entry, which carries the most common genes and DNA. This sample has about 65,000 distinct CDR3 sequences in its table, and around 6.3% of those were observed once. Around 3.4% of the sample rests with the top ten. The sequenced material came from whole blood. The receptors come from a female donor in good health. Some clones in this sample may be carry-over from other donors' samples.

The gene calls are TRBV3-1 and TRBJ2-1, with TRBD2 identical over 10 bases. The V gene end was trimmed by 4 bases and the J gene end by 8 bases; junction bases not matched to a gene: 11. Germline CDR1 LGHDT, CDR2 YNNKEL (reference sequence). The CDR3 covers 16 residues. The chain's CDR3 is CASSPKRSGLADEQFF. Here the CDR3 DNA reads TGTGCCAGCAGCCCCAAGAGGTCCGGACTAGCGGATGAGCAGTTCTTC.

This clonotype was recorded at least ten times. This CDR3 reads CASSRGTDTQYF. In nucleotides, the CDR3 is TGTGCCAGCAGCCGGGGGACAGATACGCAGTATTTT. This chain joins TRBV2 and TRBJ2-3, with a weak D call TRBD2 (6 bases). Trimming removed 6 bases from V and 3 bases from J, with 7 bases in between. This CDR3 region has 12 residues. The germline gives CDR1 SNHLY, CDR2 FYNNEI.

Comment on this clonotype: A much larger clone differs by one base, so this may be a read error. The J gene is TRBJ1-5, the V gene TRBV24-1; D gene uncertain. The V gene's germline CDR1 is KGHDR and CDR2 SFDVKD. The CDR3 length is 12 residues. In nucleotides, the CDR3 is TGTGCCACCAGCCACCTCAATCAGCCCCAGAATTTT. Protein: CATSHLNQPQNF.

This clonotype has just a few counts. The rearrangement joins TRBV12-3 or TRBV12-4 to TRBJ2-5; unclear D gene. This CDR3 contains 15 residues. V was cut by 5 bases and J by 0 bases, with 13 bases left in between. The DNA for the CDR3 is TGTGCCAGCAGTCGGACCCAGATTTACCAAGAGACCCAGTACTTC. Translating gives CASSRTQIYQETQYF.

This clonotype was counted many times. The V gene is TRBV5-6, the J gene TRBJ2-7; 10 bases line up with TRBD2. CDR1 and CDR2 (germline): SGHDT, YYEEEE. Trimming cost V 0 bases and J 6 bases; bases outside gene matches: 9. The length of the CDR3 is 16 residues. The CDR3 nucleotides read TGTGCCAGCAGCTTGGTTGTGCTAGCGGGAGTTCGCGAGCAGTACTTC. Its protein is CASSLVVLAGVREQYF.

The V and J genes are TRBV29-1 and TRBJ2-7; 8 bases match TRBD1. With 7 bases clipped from V and 6 bases from J, the junction kept 8 bases outside the gene matches. Germline CDR1 reads SQVTM; CDR2 reads ANQGSEA. The CDR3 runs to 12 residues. The CDR3 region is CSAGAQGAEQYF. CDR3 in DNA: TGCAGCGCCGGAGCTCAGGGGGCCGAGCAGTACTTC.

This clonotype was observed a few times. This chain connects TRBV5-1 to TRBJ2-3; 9 bases line up with TRBD2. Germline lookup yields CDR1 SGHRS and CDR2 YFSETQ. The length of the CDR3 is 15 residues. The J segment lost 0 bases and the V segment lost 4 bases, leaving 3 bases of the junction unmatched. This CDR3 reads CASSRLAGSTDTQYF. CDR3 sequence (DNA): TGCGCCAGCAGCAGGCTAGCGGGAAGCACAGATACGCAGTATTTT.

There are many counts of this clonotype. The CDR3 DNA reads as TGTGCCAGCAGTTATGATAGCGGGAGTAGCAATGAGCAGTTCTTC. It yields the protein CASSYDSGSSNEQFF. V and J are TRBV6-2 or TRBV6-3 and TRBJ2-1, with TRBD2 matching over 9 bases. Germline V gives CDR1 MNHEY, CDR2 SVGEGT. The CDR3 contains 15 residues. V was pared by 3 bases and J by 6 bases, with 6 bases of the junction left unmatched.

This clonotype was observed many times. The chain is built from TRBV5-6 and TRBJ1-3; D possibly corresponds to TRBD1 (5 bases). The CDR3 consists of 15 residues. V was trimmed by 4 bases and J by 2 bases, leaving 13 bases between them. The germline CDR1 and CDR2 sequences are SGHDT and YYEEEE. In nucleotides, the CDR3 is TGTGCCAGCAGCGGAGCCGACAGAACTGGAAACACCATATATTTT. Translated: CASSGADRTGNTIYF.

This clonotype was counted many times. The chain recombines TRBV24-1 with TRBJ2-3; D may correspond to TRBD1 or TRBD2 (5 bases each). CDR1 KGHDR and CDR2 SFDVKD come from the germline V gene. V was trimmed by 3 bases and J by 2 bases, leaving 8 bases between them. CDR3 length: 14 residues. CDR3 nucleotides: TGTGCCACCAGTGATGGGGGTTACACAGATACGCAGTATTTT. Translated: CATSDGGYTDTQYF.

This clonotype was counted a few times. The chain combines TRBV4-1 with TRBJ2-4; possibly TRBD1 or TRBD2 for D (6 bases each). Germline V gene sequence: CDR1 MGHRA, CDR2 YSYEKL. This CDR3 has 16 residues. V was trimmed by 3 bases and J by 6 bases, leaving 18 bases between them. CDR3 sequence reads: CASSQSDGQRVNIQYF. Written as DNA, the CDR3 is TGCGCCAGCAGCCAGAGCGATGGACAGCGGGTAAACATTCAGTACTTC.

The V call is TRBV14, the J call TRBJ2-3; possibly TRBD1 for D (5 bases). The CDR3 extends over 15 amino acids. V lost 4 bases, J lost 6 bases, and 17 bases lay in between. CDR1 and CDR2 (germline): SGHDN, FVKESK. In DNA form, the CDR3 reads TGTGCCAGCAGCCTTGGGGTACAGGTATCGGATACGCAGTATTTT. Its protein is CASSLGVQVSDTQYF.

This clonotype was seen only a few times. The chain uses TRBV30 and TRBJ1-1; 8 bases are shared with TRBD1. Looked up from germline, CDR1 is GTSNPN and CDR2 is SVGIG (reference sequence). The CDR3 runs to 13 residues. With 6 bases clipped from V and 6 bases from J, the junction kept 9 bases outside the gene matches. In nucleotides, the CDR3 is TGTGCCTGCCCAGGACAGGGTAACGCTGAAGCTTTCTTT. It translates to CACPGQGNAEAFF.

This clonotype was counted at least ten times. The chain recombines TRBV29-1 with TRBJ2-3; tentatively, D is TRBD2 (5 bases). Trimming took off 2 bases at V and 8 bases at J, with 8 bases between the two ends. This CDR3 spans 11 amino acids. From germline, CDR1 is SQVTM and CDR2 ANQGSEA. The DNA of the CDR3 is TGCAGCGTTGAATTAAGCGGTACGCAGTATTTT. Translation: CSVELSGTQYF.

This clonotype was counted ten times or more. This chain joins TRBV7-9 and TRBJ2-5; TRBD1 matches at 10 bases. V gave up 1 base and J gave up 5 bases; unmatched junction bases: 4. Germline CDR1 SEHNR, CDR2 FQNEAQ (reference sequence). The CDR3 sequence is 15 residues long. CDR3 loop: CASSLEDRGLETQYF. Written as DNA, the CDR3 is TGTGCCAGCAGCTTAGAAGACAGGGGGCTGGAGACCCAGTACTTC.

The gene calls are TRBV19 and TRBJ1-3; D is unresolved. Trimming left V 3 bases short and J 1 base short, with 7 bases between. Germline V lookup: CDR1 LNHDA, CDR2 SQIVND (reference sequence). CDR3 length equals 14 residues. The CDR3 DNA sequence: TGTGCCAGTAGTATTGACAAATCTGGAAACACCATATATTTT. Its protein product is CASSIDKSGNTIYF.

The rearrangement joins TRBV28 to TRBJ2-3; possible D gene TRBD1, 8 bases. Trimming took off 7 bases at V and 4 bases at J, with 21 bases between the two ends. The CDR3 loop spans 16 amino acids. The V gene's germline CDR1 is MDHEN and CDR2 SYDVKM. CDR3 coding DNA: TGTGCCAGCAATTCTCCCGACAGGGGAGGGGCAGATACGCAGTATTTT. This encodes CASNSPDRGGADTQYF.

The V and J genes are TRBV6-2 or TRBV6-3 and TRBJ2-2; TRBD2 agrees at 9 bases. Germline V gene sequence: CDR1 MNHEY, CDR2 SVGEGT. V gave up 9 bases and J gave up 6 bases; unmatched junction bases: 17. The CDR3 length is 17 residues. The chain's CDR3 is CASSDPSGKSYSGELFF. As DNA, the CDR3 is TGTGCCAGTAGTGATCCTAGCGGGAAAAGTTATTCCGGGGAGCTGTTTTTT.

V and J are TRBV20-1 and TRBJ1-1, with D maybe TRBD1 (5 bases). The CDR3 runs to 14 residues. The V gene's germline CDR1 is DFQATT and CDR2 SNEGSKA (reference sequence). V gave up 6 bases and J gave up 0 bases, with 14 bases separating them. CDR3 region: CSALMTAMNTEAFF. The DNA for the CDR3 is TGCAGTGCCCTCATGACAGCAATGAACACTGAAGCTTTCTTT.